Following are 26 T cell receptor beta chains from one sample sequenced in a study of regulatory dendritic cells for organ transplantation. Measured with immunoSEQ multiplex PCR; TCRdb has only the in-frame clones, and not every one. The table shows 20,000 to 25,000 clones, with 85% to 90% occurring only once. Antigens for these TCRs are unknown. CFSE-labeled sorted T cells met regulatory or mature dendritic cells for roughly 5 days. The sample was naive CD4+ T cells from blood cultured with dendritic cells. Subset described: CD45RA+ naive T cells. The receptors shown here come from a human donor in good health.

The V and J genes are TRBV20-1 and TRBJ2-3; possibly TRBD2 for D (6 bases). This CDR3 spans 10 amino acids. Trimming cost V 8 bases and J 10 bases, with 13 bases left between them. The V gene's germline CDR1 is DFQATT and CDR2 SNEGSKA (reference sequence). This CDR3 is CSPSGSAQYF. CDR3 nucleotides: TGCAGTCCGAGCGGGTCTGCGCAGTATTTT.

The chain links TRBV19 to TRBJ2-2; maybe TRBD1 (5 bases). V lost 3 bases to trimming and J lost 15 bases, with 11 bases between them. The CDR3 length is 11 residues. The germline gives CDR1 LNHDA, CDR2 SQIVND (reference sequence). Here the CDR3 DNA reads TGTGCCAGTAGTATCCGCGACAGCATGTTTTTT. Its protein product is CASSIRDSMFF. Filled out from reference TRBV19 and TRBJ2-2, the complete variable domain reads DGGITQSPKYLFRKEGQNVTLSCEQNLNHDAMYWYRQDPGQGLRLIYYSQIVNDFQKGDIAEGYSVSREKKESFPLTVTSAQKNPTAFYLCASSIRDSMFFGEGSRLTVL.

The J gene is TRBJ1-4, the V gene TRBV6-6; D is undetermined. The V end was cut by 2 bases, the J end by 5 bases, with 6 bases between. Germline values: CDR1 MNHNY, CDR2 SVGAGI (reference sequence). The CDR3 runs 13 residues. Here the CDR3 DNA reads TGTGCCAGCAGTTACCGTTTCAATGAAAAACTGTTTTTT. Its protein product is CASSYRFNEKLFF.

The CDR3 nucleotides read TGTGCCAGCTCACCACCCCTCAATCCTTTTGGGGCCAACGTCCTGACTTTC. Encoded protein: CASSPPLNPFGANVLTF. The J gene is TRBJ2-6, the V gene TRBV18; D gene ambiguous. The CDR3 spans 17 residues. Trimming cost V 0 bases and J 3 bases, with 12 bases left between them. Germline V gene lookup returns CDR1 KGHSH and CDR2 LQKENI.

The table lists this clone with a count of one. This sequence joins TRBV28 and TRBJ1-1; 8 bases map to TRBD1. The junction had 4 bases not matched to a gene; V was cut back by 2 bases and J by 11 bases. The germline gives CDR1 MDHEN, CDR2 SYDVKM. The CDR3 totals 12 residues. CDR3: CASSLQGARAFF. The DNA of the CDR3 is TGTGCCAGCAGTTTACAGGGGGCGCGTGCTTTCTTT.

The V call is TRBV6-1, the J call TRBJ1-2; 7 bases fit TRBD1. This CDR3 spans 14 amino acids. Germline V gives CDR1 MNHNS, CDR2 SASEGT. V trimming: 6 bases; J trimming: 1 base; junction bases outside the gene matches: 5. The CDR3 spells CASRRQGSNYGYTF. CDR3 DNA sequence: TGTGCCAGCAGGAGACAGGGAAGTAACTATGGCTACACCTTC.

In DNA form, the CDR3 reads TGTGCCAGCAGTTTAAGGCTAGCCTCCTACGAGCAGTACTTC. As protein: CASSLRLASYEQYF. The V and J genes are TRBV27 and TRBJ2-7; D might be TRBD2 (5 bases). V was cut by 2 bases and J by 0 bases, with 8 bases left in between. Germline V gene lookup returns CDR1 MNHEY and CDR2 SMNVEV (reference sequence). The CDR3 covers 14 residues.

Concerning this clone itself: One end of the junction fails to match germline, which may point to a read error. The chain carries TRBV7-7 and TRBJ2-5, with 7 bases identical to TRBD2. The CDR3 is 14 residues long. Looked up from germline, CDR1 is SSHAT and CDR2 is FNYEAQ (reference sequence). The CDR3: CASSLAGGQETQYF. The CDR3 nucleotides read TGTGCTAGCAGCTTAGCGGGTGGGCAAGAGACCCAGTACTTC.

CDR3 sequence (DNA): TGTGCCAGCAGTCTCCTACAGGGATCTGGAAACACCATATATTTT. Residues: CASSLLQGSGNTIYF. This chain connects TRBV28 to TRBJ1-3; weak D call: TRBD1 (6 bases). The germline V and J ends were trimmed by 5 bases and 1 base, with 12 bases remaining between them. The CDR3 extends over 15 amino acids. Germline V CDR1 and CDR2: MDHEN, SYDVKM.

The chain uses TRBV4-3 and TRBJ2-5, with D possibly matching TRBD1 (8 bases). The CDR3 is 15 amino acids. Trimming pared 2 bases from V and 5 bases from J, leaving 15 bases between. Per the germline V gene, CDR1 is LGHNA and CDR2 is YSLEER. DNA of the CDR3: TGCGCCAGCAGCCAAATGGACAGGGAGGGGGAGACCCAGTACTTC. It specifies CASSQMDREGETQYF.

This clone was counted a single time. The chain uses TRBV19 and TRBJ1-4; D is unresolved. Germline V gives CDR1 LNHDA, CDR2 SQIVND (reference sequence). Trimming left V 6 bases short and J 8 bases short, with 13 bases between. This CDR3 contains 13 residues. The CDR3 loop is CASRFGPGEKLFF. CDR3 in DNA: TGTGCCAGTAGATTCGGACCGGGGGAAAAACTGTTTTTT.

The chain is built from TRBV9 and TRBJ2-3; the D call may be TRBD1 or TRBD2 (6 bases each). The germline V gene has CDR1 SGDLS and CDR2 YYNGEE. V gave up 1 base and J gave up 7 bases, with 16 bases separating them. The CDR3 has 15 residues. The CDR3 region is CASSVTGAPGYTQYF. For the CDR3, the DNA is TGTGCCAGCAGCGTAACGGGGGCCCCAGGGTATACGCAGTATTTT. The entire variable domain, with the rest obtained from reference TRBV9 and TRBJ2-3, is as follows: DSGVTQTPKHLITATGQRVTLRCSPRSGDLSVYWYQQSLDQGLQFLIQYYNGEERAKGNILERFSAQQFPDLHSELNLSSLELGDSALYFCASSVTGAPGYTQYFGPGTRLTVL.

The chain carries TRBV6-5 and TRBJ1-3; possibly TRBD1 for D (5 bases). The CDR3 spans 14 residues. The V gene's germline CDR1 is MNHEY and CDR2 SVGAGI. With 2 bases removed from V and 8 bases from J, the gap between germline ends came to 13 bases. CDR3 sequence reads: CASSYGTGIDTIYF. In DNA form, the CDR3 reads TGTGCCAGCAGTTACGGGACGGGGATCGACACCATATATTTT.

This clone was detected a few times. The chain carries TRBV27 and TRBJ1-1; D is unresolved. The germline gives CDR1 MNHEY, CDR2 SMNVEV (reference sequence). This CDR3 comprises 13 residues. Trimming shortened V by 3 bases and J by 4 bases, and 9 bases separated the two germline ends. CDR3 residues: CASSFRRGTEAFF. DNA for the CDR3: TGTGCCAGCAGTTTTCGGCGAGGCACTGAAGCTTTCTTT.

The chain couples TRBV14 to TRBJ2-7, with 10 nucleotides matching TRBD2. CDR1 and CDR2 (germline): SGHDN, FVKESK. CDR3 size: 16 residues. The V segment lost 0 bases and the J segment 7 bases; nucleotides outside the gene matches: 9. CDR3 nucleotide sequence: TGTGCCAGCAGCCAAGATCCGGGACTAGCGTTTCGTGAGCAGTACTTC. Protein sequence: CASSQDPGLAFREQYF.

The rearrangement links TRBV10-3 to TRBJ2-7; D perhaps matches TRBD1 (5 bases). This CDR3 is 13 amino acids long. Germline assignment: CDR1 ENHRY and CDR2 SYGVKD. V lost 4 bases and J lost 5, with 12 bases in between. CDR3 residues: CAISGWTSNEQYF. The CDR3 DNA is TGTGCCATCAGTGGATGGACATCTAACGAGCAGTACTTC.

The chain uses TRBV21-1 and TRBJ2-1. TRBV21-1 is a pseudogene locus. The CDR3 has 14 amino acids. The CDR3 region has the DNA TGTGCCAGCAGTCGCACAACGGTGGACAATGAGCAGTTCTTC. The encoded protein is CASSRTTVDNEQFF.

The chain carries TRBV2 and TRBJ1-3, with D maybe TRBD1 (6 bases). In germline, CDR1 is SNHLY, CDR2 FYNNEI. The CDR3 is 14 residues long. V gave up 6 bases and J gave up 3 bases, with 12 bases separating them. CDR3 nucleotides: TGTGCCAGCAGACCCGGGACAAGTGGAAACACCATATATTTT. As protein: CASRPGTSGNTIYF.

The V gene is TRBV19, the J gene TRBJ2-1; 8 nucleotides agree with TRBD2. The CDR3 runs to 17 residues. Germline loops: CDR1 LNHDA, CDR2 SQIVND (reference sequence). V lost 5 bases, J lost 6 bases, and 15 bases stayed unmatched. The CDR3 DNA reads TGTGCCAGTAGTCCTCCCCAGGAAGCGGGAGTTCCCAATGAGCAGTTCTTC. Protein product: CASSPPQEAGVPNEQFF. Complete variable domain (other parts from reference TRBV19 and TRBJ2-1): DGGITQSPKYLFRKEGQNVTLSCEQNLNHDAMYWYRQDPGQGLRLIYYSQIVNDFQKGDIAEGYSVSREKKESFPLTVTSAQKNPTAFYLCASSPPQEAGVPNEQFFGPGTRLTVL.

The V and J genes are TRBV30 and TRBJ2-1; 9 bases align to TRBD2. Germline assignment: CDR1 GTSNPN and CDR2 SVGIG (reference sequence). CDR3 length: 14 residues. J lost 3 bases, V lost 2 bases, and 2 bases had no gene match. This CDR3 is CAWSNSGGYNEQFF. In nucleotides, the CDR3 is TGTGCCTGGAGTAATAGCGGGGGCTACAATGAGCAGTTCTTC.

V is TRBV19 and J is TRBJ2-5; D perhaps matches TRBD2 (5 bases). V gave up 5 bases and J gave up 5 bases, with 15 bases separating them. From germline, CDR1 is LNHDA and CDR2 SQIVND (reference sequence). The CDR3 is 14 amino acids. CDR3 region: CASSHPATGETQYF. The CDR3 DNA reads TGTGCCAGTAGTCATCCTGCCACGGGGGAGACCCAGTACTTC.

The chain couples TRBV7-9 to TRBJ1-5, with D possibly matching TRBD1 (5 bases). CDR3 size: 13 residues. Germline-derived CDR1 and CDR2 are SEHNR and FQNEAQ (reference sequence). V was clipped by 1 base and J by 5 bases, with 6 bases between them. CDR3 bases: TGTGCCAGCAGCTTAGAAGGGGATCAGCCCCAGCATTTT. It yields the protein CASSLEGDQPQHF.

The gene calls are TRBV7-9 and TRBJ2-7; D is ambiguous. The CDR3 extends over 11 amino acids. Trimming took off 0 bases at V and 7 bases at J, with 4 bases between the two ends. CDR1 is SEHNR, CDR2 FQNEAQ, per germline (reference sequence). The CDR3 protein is CASSLALEQYF. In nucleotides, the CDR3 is TGTGCCAGCAGCTTAGCGCTTGAGCAGTACTTC.

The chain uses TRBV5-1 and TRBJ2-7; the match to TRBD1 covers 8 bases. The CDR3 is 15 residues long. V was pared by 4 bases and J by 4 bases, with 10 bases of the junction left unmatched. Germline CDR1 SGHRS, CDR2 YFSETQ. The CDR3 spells CASSLSGQGMYEQYF. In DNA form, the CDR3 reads TGCGCCAGCAGCCTGTCAGGACAGGGTATGTACGAGCAGTACTTC.

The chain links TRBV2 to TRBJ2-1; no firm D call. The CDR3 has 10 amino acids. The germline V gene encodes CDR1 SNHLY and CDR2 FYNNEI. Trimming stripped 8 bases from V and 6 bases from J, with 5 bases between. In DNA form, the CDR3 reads TGTGCCAGCTCCGGCAATGAGCAGTTCTTC. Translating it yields CASSGNEQFF.

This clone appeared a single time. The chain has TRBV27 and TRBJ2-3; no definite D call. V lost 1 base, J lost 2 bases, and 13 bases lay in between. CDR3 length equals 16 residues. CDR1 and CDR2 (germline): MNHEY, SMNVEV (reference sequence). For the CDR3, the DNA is TGTGCCAGCAGTTTATTGGGCCGACATGACACAGATACGCAGTATTTT. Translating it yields CASSLLGRHDTDTQYF.